The 28 T cell receptor beta chains below come from one sample, sequenced in a study of blood T cells in healthy people across ages. Together with a sample-barcoded 5' primer, a J-beta primer mix was included in a second PCR lasting about 7 to 11 cycles. TCRdb reprocessed the 5' RACE reads with MiXCR, giving one entry per CDR3 protein. The sample shows more than 1,400,000 distinct CDR3 sequences, approximately 40% of them seen only once. The specimen sequenced was blood. Receptors originate from a woman younger than 35 in good health.

Notes on this clonotype: A much larger clonotype is one base distant, so this may be a read error. V is TRBV29-1 and J is TRBJ1-2, with 9 bases that match TRBD1. Germline CDR1 and CDR2: SQVTM and ANQGSEA. The CDR3 is 12 residues long. The CDR3 coding sequence is TGCAGCGTTGCGACAGGGGGTAGAGGCTGCACCTTC. It codes for CSVATGGRGCTF.

The J gene is TRBJ1-2, the V gene TRBV24-1, with D possibly TRBD1 on 6 matching bases. The germline V gene encodes CDR1 KGHDR and CDR2 SFDVKD. Between the trimmed V and J ends, which lost 9 bases and 6 bases, there was a span of 10 bases. This CDR3 has 11 residues. This CDR3 reads CATLPGDGYTF. CDR3 bases: TGTGCCACCCTCCCAGGGGATGGCTACACCTTC.

This clonotype has just a few counts. The chain carries TRBV12-3 or TRBV12-4 and TRBJ1-1, with D possibly being TRBD1 (5 bases). V was clipped by 7 bases and J by 5 bases, with 11 bases between them. CDR3 length: 12 amino acids. The CDR3 DNA is TGTGCCAGCACCCCGGGGGGGACTGAAGCTTTCTTT. Protein sequence: CASTPGGTEAFF.

This rearrangement joins TRBV9 to TRBJ2-1, with D tentatively TRBD2 (6 bases). Trimming took off 0 bases at V and 7 bases at J, with 20 bases between the two ends. The germline V gene encodes CDR1 SGDLS and CDR2 YYNGEE. This CDR3 is 17 amino acids long. This chain's CDR3 is CASSVDPAEGPINEQFF. The CDR3 DNA is TGTGCCAGCAGCGTAGATCCAGCGGAGGGGCCGATTAATGAGCAGTTCTTC.

This chain connects TRBV5-1 to TRBJ2-5, with D possibly being TRBD2 (6 bases). V was trimmed by 5 bases and J by 11 bases, leaving 19 bases between them. Germline values: CDR1 SGHRS, CDR2 YFSETQ. The CDR3 extends over 13 amino acids. DNA of the CDR3: TGCGCCAGCAGGCTGGGTGGGACGGGAGAGCAGTACTTC. Its translation: CASRLGGTGEQYF.

The chain carries TRBV20-1 and TRBJ1-5; 9 nucleotides match TRBD1. The germline gives CDR1 DFQATT, CDR2 SNEGSKA (reference sequence). With 5 bases clipped from V and 5 bases from J, the junction kept 4 bases outside the gene matches. This CDR3 comprises 13 residues. The CDR3 is CSAERDRDQPQHF. The CDR3 DNA follows: TGCAGTGCTGAACGGGACAGGGATCAGCCCCAGCATTTT.

The genes are TRBV10-3 and TRBJ2-1; TRBD1 agrees at 9 bases. The last part of the DNA fits TRBJ2-7 better; the J call may be wrong. Per germline, CDR1 ENHRY and CDR2 SYGVKD. This CDR3 comprises 13 residues. The CDR3 DNA reads TGTGCCATCCGAACAGGGGGCCAGGGCGAGCAGTACTTC. This codes for CAIRTGGQGEQYF.

This chain links TRBV10-3 with TRBJ2-2; D remains ambiguous. Per germline, CDR1 ENHRY and CDR2 SYGVKD. The length of the CDR3 is 13 residues. V was cut by 8 bases and J by 6 bases, with 13 bases left in between. The CDR3 nucleotides are TGTGCCATCCAAGGGCGCGATGCCGGGGAGCTGTTTTTT. Translation: CAIQGRDAGELFF.

Only a few counts were recorded for this clonotype. The chain links TRBV29-1 to TRBJ2-7; D is ambiguous. CDR1 is SQVTM, CDR2 ANQGSEA, per germline. The CDR3 extends over 14 amino acids. Trimming removed 4 bases from V and 1 base from J, with 14 bases in between. The CDR3 reads CSVVGDQMSYEQYF. In DNA form, the CDR3 reads TGCAGCGTTGTGGGCGATCAGATGTCCTACGAGCAGTACTTC.

The chain combines TRBV6-5 with TRBJ1-2; D unclear. Trimming took off 0 bases at V and 4 bases at J, with 6 bases between the two ends. Germline V CDR1 and CDR2: MNHEY, SVGAGI. CDR3 length equals 13 residues. CDR3 sequence: CASSYSASYGYTF. CDR3 bases: TGTGCCAGCAGTTACTCTGCTAGCTATGGCTACACCTTC.

The table lists this clonotype with a count of one. J is TRBJ2-7 and V is TRBV5-1; D is unresolved. CDR1 SGHRS and CDR2 YFSETQ come from the germline V gene. The length of the CDR3 is 15 residues. V lost 4 bases to trimming and J lost 4 bases, with 18 bases between them. CDR3 loop: CASSPLTPASYEQYF. The CDR3, as DNA: TGCGCCAGCAGCCCGCTGACACCAGCTTCTTACGAGCAGTACTTC.

V is TRBV6-6 and J is TRBJ1-2; 8 positions agree with TRBD1. The V segment lost 7 bases and the J segment 3 bases; nucleotides outside the gene matches: 10. This CDR3 comprises 15 residues. Looked up from germline, CDR1 is MNHNY and CDR2 is SVGAGI (reference sequence). The CDR3 nucleotides read TGTGCCAGCACCCCGCCGCCGGGACAGGACTATGGCTACACCTTC. Amino acids: CASTPPPGQDYGYTF.

This chain joins TRBV12-3 or TRBV12-4 and TRBJ2-3; D unclear. The CDR3 is 13 residues long. Trimming took 6 bases from V and 11 from J, leaving 18 bases between them. CDR3 region: CASSTARADVQYF. In DNA, the CDR3 is TGTGCCAGCAGCACGGCTAGAGCAGATGTGCAGTATTTT.

This clonotype was found many times. J is TRBJ2-1 and V is TRBV5-1, with TRBD2 matching over 7 bases. V was pared by 0 bases and J by 1 base, with 1 base of the junction left unmatched. The germline V gene encodes CDR1 SGHRS and CDR2 YFSETQ. The CDR3 extends over 15 amino acids. The DNA for the CDR3 is TGCGCCAGCAGCTTGGGGGAGGGTTCCTACAATGAGCAGTTCTTC. It encodes CASSLGEGSYNEQFF.

This clonotype was detected only a few times. The chain joins TRBV27 to TRBJ1-2; TRBD1 aligns across 10 bases. V dropped 3 bases and J dropped 4; count of bases not matched to a gene: 5. Germline CDR1 reads MNHEY; CDR2 reads SMNVEV (reference sequence). The CDR3 is 15 amino acids. This CDR3 reads CASSLTGGTTYGYTF. The CDR3 DNA sequence: TGTGCCAGCAGTTTGACAGGGGGCACAACCTATGGCTACACCTTC.

V usage is TRBV2 and J usage is TRBJ2-5, with a weak D call TRBD2 (6 bases). The DNA end is a closer match to TRBJ2-4, so the J assignment may be wrong. The length of the CDR3 is 15 residues. Germline V CDR1 and CDR2: SNHLY, FYNNEI. CDR3 DNA: TGTGCCAGCAGTGAACAGGGAGGAGGAGAAAACATTCAGTACTTC. Translated, it gives CASSEQGGGENIQYF.

CDR3 in DNA: TGCGCCAGCAGCTCTCCTCTAGCGGGAAGGTACAATGAGCAGTTCTTC. Translating it yields CASSSPLAGRYNEQFF. The chain carries TRBV5-1 and TRBJ2-1; 9 positions match TRBD2. Germline assignment: CDR1 SGHRS and CDR2 YFSETQ. CDR3 length: 16 residues. V lost 3 bases and J lost 4; bases outside the gene matches: 8.

CDR3 region: CASSYTGTGGYEQYF. CDR3 DNA sequence: TGTGCCAGCAGTTACACCGGGACAGGGGGCTACGAGCAGTACTTC. The J gene is TRBJ2-7, the V gene TRBV6-5; 11 nucleotides agree with TRBD1. CDR1 is MNHEY, CDR2 SVGAGI, per germline. The CDR3 runs to 15 residues. With V trimmed by 2 bases and J by 3 bases, 3 bases remained unmatched.

The chain recombines TRBV5-5 with TRBJ2-5, with a weak D call TRBD2 (6 bases). The germline V and J ends were trimmed by 0 bases and 1 base, with 10 bases remaining between them. The CDR3 extends over 15 amino acids. Germline CDR1 is SGHKS and CDR2 is YYEKEE (reference sequence). The CDR3 nucleotides read TGTGCCAGCAGCTTGGAGGGGACTCCCCAAGAGACCCAGTACTTC. As protein: CASSLEGTPQETQYF. Using reference TRBV5-5 and TRBJ2-5 for the parts outside the CDR3, the full variable domain is DAGVTQSPTHLIKTRGQQVTLRCSPISGHKSVSWYQQVLGQGPQFIFQYYEKEERGRGNFPDRFSARQFPNYSSELNVNALLLGDSALYLCASSLEGTPQETQYFGPGTRLLVL.

This clonotype was recorded a few times. The J gene is TRBJ2-7, the V gene TRBV20-1; TRBD2 is a possible D gene (5 bases). The CDR3 is 15 residues long. Trimming stripped 0 bases from V and 0 bases from J, with 12 bases between. Per the germline V gene, CDR1 is DFQATT and CDR2 is SNEGSKA (reference sequence). CDR3 in amino acids: CSARDAAVSSYEQYF. CDR3 nucleotides: TGCAGTGCTAGAGATGCAGCGGTCAGCTCCTACGAGCAGTACTTC.

As for this clonotype: One end of the junction fails to match germline, which may point to a read error. The chain recombines TRBV7-6 with TRBJ2-1, with 11 positions matching TRBD2. Germline-derived CDR1 and CDR2 are SGHVS and FNYEAQ. The CDR3 length is 16 residues. The CDR3 DNA follows: TGTGCCAGCAGCGTTAGGGGACTAGCGGATTACAATGAGCAGCTCTTC. Translating it yields CASSVRGLADYNEQLF.

This rearrangement joins TRBV6-2 or TRBV6-3 to TRBJ2-5; a possible D gene is TRBD2 (6 bases). This CDR3 region has 15 residues. V shed 2 bases and J shed 1 base, with 11 bases lying between them. Germline CDR1 is MNHEY and CDR2 is SVGEGT. The CDR3 DNA sequence: TGTGCCAGCAGTTACCCAAGACTAGTCCAAGAGACCCAGTACTTC. As protein: CASSYPRLVQETQYF.

This clonotype was recorded a few times. The chain couples TRBV12-3 or TRBV12-4 to TRBJ2-1, with a tentative D call TRBD1 (5 bases). The CDR3 runs 17 residues. Deletions cut 6 bases from V and 7 bases from J, with 25 bases between. CDR3 residues: CASSPGSQGARWNEQFF. CDR3 nucleotides: TGTGCCAGCAGCCCAGGGTCCCAGGGCGCTCGGTGGAATGAGCAGTTCTTC.

This chain joins TRBV20-1 and TRBJ2-3, with D possibly being TRBD2 (6 bases). This CDR3 spans 12 amino acids. Germline V gene sequence: CDR1 DFQATT, CDR2 SNEGSKA (reference sequence). The V end lost 5 bases, the J end lost 2 bases, and 8 bases lay between the germline ends. The CDR3 sequence: CSAWDSTDTQYF. The CDR3 DNA is TGCAGTGCTTGGGACTCCACAGATACGCAGTATTTT.

J is TRBJ2-5 and V is TRBV6-6, with D unresolved. V was pared by 7 bases and J by 11 bases, with 17 bases between. In germline, CDR1 is MNHNY, CDR2 SVGAGI (reference sequence). This CDR3 is 12 amino acids long. The CDR3 coding sequence is TGTGCCAGCACCCAGACTGTCAATGAGCAGTACTTC. Its protein is CASTQTVNEQYF.

V gene TRBV27 combines with J gene TRBJ1-4, with TRBD1 as a possible D gene (5 bases). Germline V CDR1 and CDR2: MNHEY, SMNVEV (reference sequence). The V end was cut by 0 bases, the J end by 8 bases, with 16 bases between. This CDR3 has 16 amino acids. The CDR3 protein is CASSLSLRGLSEKLFF. The CDR3 DNA follows: TGTGCCAGCAGTTTATCTCTTAGGGGACTAAGCGAAAAACTGTTTTTT.

This clonotype was seen ten or more times. One end of the junction varies from germline; a read error may be responsible. This chain links TRBV6-5 with TRBJ1-1; weak D call: TRBD1 (6 bases). Germline V gene sequence: CDR1 MNHEY, CDR2 SVGAGI. The CDR3 covers 13 residues. In nucleotides, the CDR3 is TGCGCCAGCACTGGACAGTTAAACACTGAAGCTTTCTTT. This codes for CASTGQLNTEAFF.

This clonotype was seen only a few times. The genes are TRBV12-3 or TRBV12-4 and TRBJ2-7; 14 nucleotides line up with TRBD2. CDR3 length equals 18 residues. V lost 8 bases, J lost 5 bases, and 17 bases stayed unmatched. This chain's CDR3 is CASRGGGTSGSVKDEQYF. CDR3 DNA sequence: TGTGCCAGCCGCGGAGGGGGGACTAGCGGGAGTGTAAAGGACGAGCAGTACTTC.